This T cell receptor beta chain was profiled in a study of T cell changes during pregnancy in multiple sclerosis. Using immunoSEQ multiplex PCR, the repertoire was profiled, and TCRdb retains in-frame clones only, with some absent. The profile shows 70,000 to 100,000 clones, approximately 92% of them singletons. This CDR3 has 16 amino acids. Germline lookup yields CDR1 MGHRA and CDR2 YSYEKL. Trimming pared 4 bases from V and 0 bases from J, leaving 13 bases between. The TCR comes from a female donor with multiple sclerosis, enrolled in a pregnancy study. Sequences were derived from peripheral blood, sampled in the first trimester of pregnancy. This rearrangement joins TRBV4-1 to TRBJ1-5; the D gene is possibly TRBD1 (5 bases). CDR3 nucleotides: TGCGCCAGCAGCCTTCTAGGGGAACCTAGCAATCAGCCCCAGCATTTT. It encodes CASSLLGEPSNQPQHF.